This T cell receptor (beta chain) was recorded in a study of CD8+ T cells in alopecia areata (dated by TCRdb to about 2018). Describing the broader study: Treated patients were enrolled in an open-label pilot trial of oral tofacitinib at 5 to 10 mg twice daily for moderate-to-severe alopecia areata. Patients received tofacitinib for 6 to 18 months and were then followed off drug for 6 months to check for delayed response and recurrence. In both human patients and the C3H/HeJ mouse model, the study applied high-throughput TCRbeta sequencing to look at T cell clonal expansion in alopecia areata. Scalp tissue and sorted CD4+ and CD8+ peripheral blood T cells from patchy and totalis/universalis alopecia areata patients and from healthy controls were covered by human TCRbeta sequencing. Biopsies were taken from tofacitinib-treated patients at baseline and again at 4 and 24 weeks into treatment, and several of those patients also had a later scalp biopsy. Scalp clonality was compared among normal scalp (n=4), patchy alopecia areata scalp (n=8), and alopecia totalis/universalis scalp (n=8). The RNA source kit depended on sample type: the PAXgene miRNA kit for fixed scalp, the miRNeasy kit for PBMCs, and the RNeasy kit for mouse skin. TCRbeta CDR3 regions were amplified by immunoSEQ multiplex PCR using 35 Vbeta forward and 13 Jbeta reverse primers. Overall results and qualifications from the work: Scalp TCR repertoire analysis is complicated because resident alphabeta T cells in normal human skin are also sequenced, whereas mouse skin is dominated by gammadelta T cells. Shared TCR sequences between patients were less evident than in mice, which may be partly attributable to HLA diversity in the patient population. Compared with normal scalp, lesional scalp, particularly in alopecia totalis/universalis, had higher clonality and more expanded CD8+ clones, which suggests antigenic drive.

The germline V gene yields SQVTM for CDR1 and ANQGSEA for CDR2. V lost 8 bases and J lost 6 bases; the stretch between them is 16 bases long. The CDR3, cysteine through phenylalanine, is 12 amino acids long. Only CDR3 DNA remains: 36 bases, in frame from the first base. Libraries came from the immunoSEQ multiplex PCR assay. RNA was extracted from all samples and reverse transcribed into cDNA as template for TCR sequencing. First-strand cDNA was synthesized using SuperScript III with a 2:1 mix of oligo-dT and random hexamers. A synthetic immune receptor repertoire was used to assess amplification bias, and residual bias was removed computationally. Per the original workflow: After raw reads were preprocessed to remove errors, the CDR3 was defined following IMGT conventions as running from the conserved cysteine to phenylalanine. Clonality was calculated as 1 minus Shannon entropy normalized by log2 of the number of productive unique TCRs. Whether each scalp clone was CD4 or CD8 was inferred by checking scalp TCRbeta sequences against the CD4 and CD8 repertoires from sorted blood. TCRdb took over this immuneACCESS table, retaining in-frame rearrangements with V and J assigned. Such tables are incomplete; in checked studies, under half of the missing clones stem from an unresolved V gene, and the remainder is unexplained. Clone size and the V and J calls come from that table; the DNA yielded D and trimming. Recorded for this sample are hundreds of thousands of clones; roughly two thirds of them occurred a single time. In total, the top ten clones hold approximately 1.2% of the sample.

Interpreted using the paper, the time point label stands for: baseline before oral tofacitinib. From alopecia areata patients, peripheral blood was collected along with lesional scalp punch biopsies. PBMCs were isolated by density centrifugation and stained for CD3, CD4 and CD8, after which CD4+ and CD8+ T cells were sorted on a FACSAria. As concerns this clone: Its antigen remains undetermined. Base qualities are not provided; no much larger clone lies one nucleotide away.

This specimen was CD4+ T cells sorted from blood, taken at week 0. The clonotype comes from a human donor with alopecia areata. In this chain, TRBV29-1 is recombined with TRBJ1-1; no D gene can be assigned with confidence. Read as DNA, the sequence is TGCAGCCTCTCCCGAAGAGAGTCTGAAGCTTTCTTT. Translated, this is CSLSRRESEAFF.